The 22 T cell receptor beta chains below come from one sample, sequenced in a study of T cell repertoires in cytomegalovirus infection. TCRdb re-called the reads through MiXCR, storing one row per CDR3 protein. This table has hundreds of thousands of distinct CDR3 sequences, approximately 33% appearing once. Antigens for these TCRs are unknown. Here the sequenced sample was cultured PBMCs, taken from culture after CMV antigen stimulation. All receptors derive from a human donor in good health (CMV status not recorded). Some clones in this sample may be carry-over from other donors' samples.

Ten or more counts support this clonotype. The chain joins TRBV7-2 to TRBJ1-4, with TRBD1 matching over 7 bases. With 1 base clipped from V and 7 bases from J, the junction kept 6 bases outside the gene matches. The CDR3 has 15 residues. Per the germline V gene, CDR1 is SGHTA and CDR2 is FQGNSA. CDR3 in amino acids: CASSLGATGLEKLFF. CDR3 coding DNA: TGTGCCAGCAGCTTAGGGGCGACAGGGCTTGAAAAACTGTTTTTT.

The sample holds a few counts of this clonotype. The CDR3 loop reads CASSLNGGAYNEQFF. As DNA, the CDR3 is TGTGCCAGCAGCCTCAACGGGGGGGCCTACAATGAGCAGTTCTTC. V is TRBV5-4 and J is TRBJ2-1; the match to TRBD2 covers 8 bases. Germline loops: CDR1 SGHNT, CDR2 YYREEE (reference sequence). The CDR3 is 15 amino acids. After removal of 4 bases from V and 2 bases from J, the junction contained 5 bases not matched to a gene.

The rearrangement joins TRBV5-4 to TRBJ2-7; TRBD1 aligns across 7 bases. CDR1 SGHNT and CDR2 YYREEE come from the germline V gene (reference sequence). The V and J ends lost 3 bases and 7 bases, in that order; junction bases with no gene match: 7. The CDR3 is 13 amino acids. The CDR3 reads CASSYSGTEEQYF. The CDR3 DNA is TGTGCCAGCAGCTACTCCGGGACAGAAGAGCAGTACTTC.

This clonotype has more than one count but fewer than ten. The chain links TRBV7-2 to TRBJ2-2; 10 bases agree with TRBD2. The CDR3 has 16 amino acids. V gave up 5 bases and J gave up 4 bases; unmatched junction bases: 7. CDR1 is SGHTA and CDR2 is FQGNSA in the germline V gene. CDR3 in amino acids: CASSDSSGGFTGELFF. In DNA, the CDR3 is TGTGCCAGCAGCGATTCTAGCGGGGGTTTCACCGGGGAGCTGTTTTTT. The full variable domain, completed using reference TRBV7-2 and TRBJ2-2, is GAGVSQSPSNKVTEKGKDVELRCDPISGHTALYWYRQSLGQGLEFLIYFQGNSAPDKSGLPSDRFSAERTGGSVSTLTIQRTQQEDSAVYLCASSDSSGGFTGELFFGEGSRLTVL.

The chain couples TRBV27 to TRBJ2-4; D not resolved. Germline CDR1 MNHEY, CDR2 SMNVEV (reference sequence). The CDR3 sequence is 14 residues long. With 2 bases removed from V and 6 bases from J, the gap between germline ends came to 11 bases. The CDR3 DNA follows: TGTGCCAGCAGTTTAATTCCGGATGCAAACATTCAGTACTTC. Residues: CASSLIPDANIQYF.

CDR3 amino acids: CASRTPKGDNEQFF. For the CDR3, the DNA is TGTGCCAGCAGAACCCCTAAGGGGGACAATGAGCAGTTCTTC. This chain links TRBV28 with TRBJ2-1, with D possibly being TRBD1 (6 bases). V was clipped by 6 bases and J by 5 bases, with 14 bases between them. Germline loops: CDR1 MDHEN, CDR2 SYDVKM. The CDR3 runs 14 residues. The variable domain in full, completed from reference TRBV28 and TRBJ2-1, reads DVKVTQSSRYLVKRTGEKVFLECVQDMDHENMFWYRQDPGLGLRLIYFSYDVKMKEKGDIPEGYSVSREKKERFSLILESASTNQTSMYLCASRTPKGDNEQFFGPGTRLTVL.

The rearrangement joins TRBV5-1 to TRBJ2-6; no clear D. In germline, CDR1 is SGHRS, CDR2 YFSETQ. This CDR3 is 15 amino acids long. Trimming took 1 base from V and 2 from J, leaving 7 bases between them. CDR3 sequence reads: CASSLLPAGANVLTF. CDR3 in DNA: TGCGCCAGCAGCTTGTTACCTGCTGGGGCCAACGTCCTGACTTTC.

The CDR3 DNA reads TGTGCCAGCAGCTTAGGGACAGGGGCCAGCGAGCAGTACTTC. Encoded protein: CASSLGTGASEQYF. V gene TRBV7-8 combines with J gene TRBJ2-7; 9 bases are shared with TRBD1. The V gene end was trimmed by 1 base and the J gene end by 6 bases; junction bases not matched to a gene: 4. CDR1 SGHVS and CDR2 FQNEAQ come from the germline V gene. This CDR3 is 14 amino acids long.

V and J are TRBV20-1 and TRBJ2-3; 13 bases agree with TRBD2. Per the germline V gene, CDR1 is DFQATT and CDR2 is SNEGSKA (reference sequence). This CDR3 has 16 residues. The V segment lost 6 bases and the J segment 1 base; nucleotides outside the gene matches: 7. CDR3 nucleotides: TGCAGTGCAAATCGACTAGCGGGAGGCCGCACAGATACGCAGTATTTT. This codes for CSANRLAGGRTDTQYF.

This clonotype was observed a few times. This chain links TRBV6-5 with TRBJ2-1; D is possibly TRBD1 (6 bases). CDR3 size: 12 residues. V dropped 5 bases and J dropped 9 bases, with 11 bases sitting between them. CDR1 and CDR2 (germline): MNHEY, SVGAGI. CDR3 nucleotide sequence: TGTGCCAGCAGTCGTCCAGGGGCTGAGCAGTTCTTC. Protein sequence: CASSRPGAEQFF.

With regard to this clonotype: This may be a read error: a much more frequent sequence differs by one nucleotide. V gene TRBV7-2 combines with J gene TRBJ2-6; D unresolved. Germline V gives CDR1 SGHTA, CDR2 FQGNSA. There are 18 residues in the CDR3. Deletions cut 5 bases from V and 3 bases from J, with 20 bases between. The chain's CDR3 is CASSPWAECQRGANVLTF. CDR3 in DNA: TGTGCCAGCAGCCCCTGGGCAGAGTGCCAGCGTGGGGCCAACGTCCTGACTTTC.

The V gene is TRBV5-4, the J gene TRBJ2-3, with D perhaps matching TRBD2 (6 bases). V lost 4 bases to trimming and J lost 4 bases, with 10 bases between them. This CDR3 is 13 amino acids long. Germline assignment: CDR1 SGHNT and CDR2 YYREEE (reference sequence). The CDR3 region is CASSRGDADTQYF. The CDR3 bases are TGTGCCAGCAGCCGCGGGGACGCAGATACGCAGTATTTT.

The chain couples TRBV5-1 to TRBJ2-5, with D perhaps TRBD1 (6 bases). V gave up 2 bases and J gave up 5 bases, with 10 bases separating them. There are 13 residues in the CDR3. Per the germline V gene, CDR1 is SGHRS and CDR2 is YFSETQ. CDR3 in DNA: TGCGCCAGCAGCTTCACTAGGGGGGAGACCCAGTACTTC. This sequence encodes CASSFTRGETQYF.

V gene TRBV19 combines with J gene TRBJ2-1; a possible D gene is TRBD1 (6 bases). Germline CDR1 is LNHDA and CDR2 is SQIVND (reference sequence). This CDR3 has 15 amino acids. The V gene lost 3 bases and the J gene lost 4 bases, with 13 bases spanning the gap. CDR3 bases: TGTGCCAGTAGTATGTCGACAGGACCATACAATGAGCAGTTCTTC. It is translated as CASSMSTGPYNEQFF.

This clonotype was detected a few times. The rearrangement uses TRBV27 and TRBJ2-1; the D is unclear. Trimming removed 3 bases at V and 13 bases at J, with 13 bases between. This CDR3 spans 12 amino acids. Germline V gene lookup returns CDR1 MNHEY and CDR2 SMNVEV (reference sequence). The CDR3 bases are TGTGCCAGCAGTTTCTTCAGAGGTTCCCAGTTCTTC. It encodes CASSFFRGSQFF.

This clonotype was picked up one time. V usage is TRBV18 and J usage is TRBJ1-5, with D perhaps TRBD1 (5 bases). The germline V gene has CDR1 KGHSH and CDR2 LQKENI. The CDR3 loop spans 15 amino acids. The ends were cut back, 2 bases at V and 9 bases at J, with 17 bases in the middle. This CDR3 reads CASSPSQGDISPQHF. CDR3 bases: TGTGCCAGCTCACCATCGCAGGGAGATATTTCGCCCCAGCATTTT.

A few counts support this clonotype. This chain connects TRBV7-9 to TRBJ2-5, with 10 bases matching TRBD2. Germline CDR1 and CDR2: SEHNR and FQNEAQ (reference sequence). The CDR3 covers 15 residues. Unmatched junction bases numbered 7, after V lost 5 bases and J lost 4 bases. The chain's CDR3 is CASSRSSGRIETQYF. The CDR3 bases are TGTGCCAGCAGCCGCTCTAGCGGGAGAATAGAGACCCAGTACTTC.

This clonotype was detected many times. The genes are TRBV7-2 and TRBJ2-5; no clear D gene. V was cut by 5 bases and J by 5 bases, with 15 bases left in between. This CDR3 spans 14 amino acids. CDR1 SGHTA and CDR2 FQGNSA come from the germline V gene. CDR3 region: CASSSSLMDETQYF. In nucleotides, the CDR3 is TGTGCCAGCAGCAGTAGCCTAATGGATGAGACCCAGTACTTC.

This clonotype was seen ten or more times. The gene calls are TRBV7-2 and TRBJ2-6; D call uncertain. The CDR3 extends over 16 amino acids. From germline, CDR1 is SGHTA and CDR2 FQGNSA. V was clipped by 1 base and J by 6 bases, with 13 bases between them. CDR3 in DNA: TGTGCCAGCAGCTTAGGGGCTCGGTCGGCGGCCAACGTCCTGACTTTC. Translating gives CASSLGARSAANVLTF. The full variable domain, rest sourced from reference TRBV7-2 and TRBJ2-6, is GAGVSQSPSNKVTEKGKDVELRCDPISGHTALYWYRQSLGQGLEFLIYFQGNSAPDKSGLPSDRFSAERTGGSVSTLTIQRTQQEDSAVYLCASSLGARSAANVLTFGAGSRLTVL.

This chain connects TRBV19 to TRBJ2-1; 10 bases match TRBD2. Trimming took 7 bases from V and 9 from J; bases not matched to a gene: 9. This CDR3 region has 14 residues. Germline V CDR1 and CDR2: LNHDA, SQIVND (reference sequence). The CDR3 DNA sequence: TGTGCCAGTATCAAACAGCGGGAGGGGGGTGAGCAGTTCTTC. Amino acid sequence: CASIKQREGGEQFF.

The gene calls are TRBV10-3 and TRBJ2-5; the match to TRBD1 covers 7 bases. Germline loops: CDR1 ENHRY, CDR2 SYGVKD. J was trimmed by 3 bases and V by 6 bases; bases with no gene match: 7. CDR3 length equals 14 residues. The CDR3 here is CAISGTDRKETQYF. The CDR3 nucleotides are TGTGCCATCAGCGGAACGGACAGGAAAGAGACCCAGTACTTC.

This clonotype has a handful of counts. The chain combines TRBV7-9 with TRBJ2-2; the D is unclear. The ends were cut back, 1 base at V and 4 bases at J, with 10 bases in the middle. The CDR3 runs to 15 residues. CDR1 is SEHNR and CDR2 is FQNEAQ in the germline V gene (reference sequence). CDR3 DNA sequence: TGTGCCAGCAGCTTAGACGAACGGTTCACCGGGGAGCTGTTTTTT. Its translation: CASSLDERFTGELFF.